This TCR beta chain emerged from a study of identical twins. The CDR3 runs 15 residues. Germline CDR1 is SGDLS and CDR2 is YYNGEE. The germline V and J ends were trimmed by 2 bases and 3 bases, with 12 bases remaining between them. Everyone who donated was a healthy Caucasian. Study results and caveats: Zero-insertion analyses might be partly confounded by invariant T cells like MAIT and iNKT. Cord blood beta clonotypes present at high abundance carried fewer insertions; no such pattern appeared in memory repertoires.

Template switching added a universal primer site; cDNA carried unique molecular identifiers. Each CDR3 protein is one row after TCRdb ran MiXCR on the 5' RACE reads. The sample shows hundreds of thousands of distinct CDR3 sequences, over 5% of them seen only once. This clonotype was seen a few times. Its matching antigen is unknown. This receptor was identified in a man aged 18 to 29 in good health. The chain carries TRBV9 and TRBJ1-5; maybe TRBD1 (5 bases). The specimen was naive T cells sorted from blood. For the CDR3, the DNA is TGTGCCAGCAGCGTCGGGGACCTGTACAATCAGCCCCAGCATTTT. Residues: CASSVGDLYNQPQHF.